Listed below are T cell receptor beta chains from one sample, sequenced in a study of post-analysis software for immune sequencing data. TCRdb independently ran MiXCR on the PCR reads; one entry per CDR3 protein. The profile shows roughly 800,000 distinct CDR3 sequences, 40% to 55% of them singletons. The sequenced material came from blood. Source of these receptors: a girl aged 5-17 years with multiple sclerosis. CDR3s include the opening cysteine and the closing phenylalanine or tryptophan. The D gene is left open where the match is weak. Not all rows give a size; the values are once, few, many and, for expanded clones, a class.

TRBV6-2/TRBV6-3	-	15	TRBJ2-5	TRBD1	CASSSPGQPQETQYF	TGTGCCAGCAGTTCGCCGGGACAGCCTCAAGAGACCCAGTACTTC
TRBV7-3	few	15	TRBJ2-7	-	CASSLGDRPFYEQYF	TGTGCCAGCAGCTTGGGGGACCGACCCTTCTACGAGCAGTACTTC
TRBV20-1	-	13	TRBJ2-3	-	CSARAIWTDTQYF	TGCAGTGCTAGAGCTATATGGACAGATACGCAGTATTTT
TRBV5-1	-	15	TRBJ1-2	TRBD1	CASSLIRGLDYGYTF	TGCGCCAGCAGCTTGATCAGGGGGCTTGACTATGGCTACACCTTC
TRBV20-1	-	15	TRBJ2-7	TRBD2	CSAKLAGLTYNEQYF	TGCAGTGCCAAACTAGCGGGGCTAACCTACAATGAGCAGTACTTC
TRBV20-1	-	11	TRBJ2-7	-	CSANIAYEQYF	TGCAGTGCTAACATAGCCTACGAGCAGTACTTC
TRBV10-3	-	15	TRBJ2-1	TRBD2	CAISRGGGEYNEQFF	TGTGCCATTTCTCGCGGGGGGGGAGAGTACAATGAGCAGTTCTTC
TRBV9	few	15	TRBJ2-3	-	CASSVRGTNTDTQYF	TGTGCCAGCAGCGTTCGCGGGACGAACACAGATACGCAGTATTTT
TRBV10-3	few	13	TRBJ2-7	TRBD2	CAIGGGGSYEQYF	TGTGCCATCGGTGGTGGCGGGAGCTACGAGCAGTACTTC
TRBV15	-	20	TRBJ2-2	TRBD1	CATSRDGGTTGRRKAGELFF	TGTGCCACCAGCAGAGATGGTGGGACGACAGGGCGTCGCAAAGCCGGGGAGCTGTTTTTT
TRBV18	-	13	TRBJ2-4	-	CASSTSLGLEQYF	TGTGCCAGCTCAACAAGCCTAGGTCTGGAGCAGTACTTC
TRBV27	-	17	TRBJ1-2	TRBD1	CASSSEPPRGDNYGYTF	TGTGCCAGCAGTTCGGAGCCTCCCAGGGGGGATAACTATGGCTACACCTTC
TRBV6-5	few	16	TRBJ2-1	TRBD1	CASSPTGTGDYNEQFF	TGTGCCAGCAGTCCTACCGGGACAGGGGACTACAATGAGCAGTTCTTC
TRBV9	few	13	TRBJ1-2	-	CASSVEQDEGYTF	TGTGCCAGCAGCGTTGAACAGGATGAAGGCTACACCTTC
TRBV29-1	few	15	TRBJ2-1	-	CSVEAQDSSYNEQFF	TGCAGCGTTGAAGCCCAAGATAGCTCCTACAATGAGCAGTTCTTC
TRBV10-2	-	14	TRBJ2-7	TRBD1	CASSESGTGQDQYF	TGCGCCAGCAGTGAGTCGGGGACAGGCCAGGACCAGTACTTC
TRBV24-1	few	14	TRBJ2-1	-	CATSDFLGNNEQFF	TGTGCCACCAGTGATTTCCTAGGGAACAATGAGCAGTTCTTC
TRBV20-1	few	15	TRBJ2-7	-	CSATRSRRGGCEQYF	TGCAGTGCTACCAGATCAAGGAGGGGCGGTTGCGAGCAGTACTTC
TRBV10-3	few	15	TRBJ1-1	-	CAISQTSGVNTEAFF	TGTGCCATCAGTCAGACTTCAGGGGTGAACACTGAAGCTTTCTTT
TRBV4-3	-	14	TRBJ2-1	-	CASSQDRRANEQFF	TGCGCCAGCAGCCAAGATAGAAGGGCGAATGAGCAGTTCTTC
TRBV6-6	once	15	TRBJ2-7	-	CACSYAVADPFEQYF	TGTGCCTGCAGTTACGCGGTCGCGGACCCTTTCGAGCAGTACTTC
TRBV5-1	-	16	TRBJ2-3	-	CASSLRRGEGTDTQYF	TGCGCCAGCAGCTTGAGAAGGGGGGAGGGCACAGATACGCAGTATTTT
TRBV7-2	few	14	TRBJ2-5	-	CASSPRIGRETQYF	TGTGCCAGCAGCCCTCGGATAGGGCGGGAGACCCAGTACTTC
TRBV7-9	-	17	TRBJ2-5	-	CASSSLVQGRNQETQYF	TGTGCCAGCAGCTCATTGGTGCAGGGGCGGAACCAAGAGACCCAGTACTTC
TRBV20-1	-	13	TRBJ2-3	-	CSARGQHTDTQYF	TGCAGTGCTAGGGGCCAGCACACAGATACGCAGTATTTT
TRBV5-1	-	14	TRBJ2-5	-	CASSLEGVGETQYF	TGCGCCAGCAGCTTGGAAGGGGTGGGAGAGACCCAGTACTTC
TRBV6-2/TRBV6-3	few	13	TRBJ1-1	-	CASTWEGVTEAFF	TGTGCCAGCACCTGGGAGGGGGTCACTGAAGCTTTCTTT
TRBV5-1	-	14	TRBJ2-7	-	CASSPQDSRYEQYF	TGCGCCAGCAGCCCTCAGGACAGCCGATACGAGCAGTACTTC
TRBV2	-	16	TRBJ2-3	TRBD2	CASSATSGSFTDTQYF	TGTGCCAGCAGTGCGACTAGCGGGAGTTTCACAGATACGCAGTATTTT
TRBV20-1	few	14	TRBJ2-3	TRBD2	CSASRGGSTDTQYF	TGCAGTGCTAGTCGGGGAGGGAGCACAGATACGCAGTATTTT
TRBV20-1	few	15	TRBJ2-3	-	CSAYVAAQNTDTQYF	TGCAGTGCATACGTGGCGGCTCAGAACACAGATACGCAGTATTTT
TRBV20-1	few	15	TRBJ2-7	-	CSARDLGGRVAEQYF	TGCAGTGCTAGAGATCTGGGGGGCAGGGTCGCCGAGCAGTACTTC
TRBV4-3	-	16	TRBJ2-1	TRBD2	CASSQDLLAVGDEQFF	TGCGCCAGCAGCCAAGATTTACTAGCGGTAGGGGATGAGCAGTTCTTC
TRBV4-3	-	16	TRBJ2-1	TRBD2	CASSQNAGTSGNEQFF	TGCGCCAGCAGCCAAAATGCAGGGACTAGCGGCAATGAGCAGTTCTTC
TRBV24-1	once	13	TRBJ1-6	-	CATSRGVGSPLHF	TGTGCCACCAGTCGGGGGGTTGGTTCACCCCTCCACTTT
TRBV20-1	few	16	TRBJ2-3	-	CSARARGGDLTDTQYF	TGCAGTGCTAGAGCACGCGGCGGGGATCTCACAGATACGCAGTATTTT
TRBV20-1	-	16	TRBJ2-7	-	CSALGDWVVTSYEQYF	TGCAGTGCTCTTGGCGATTGGGTCGTGACGTCCTACGAGCAGTACTTC
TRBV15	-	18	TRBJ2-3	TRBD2	CATSRAPSGRRYTDTQYF	TGTGCCACCAGCAGAGCCCCTAGCGGGAGACGGTACACAGATACGCAGTATTTT
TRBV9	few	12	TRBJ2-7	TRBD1	CASSAQGREQYF	TGTGCCAGCAGCGCACAGGGGCGCGAGCAGTACTTC
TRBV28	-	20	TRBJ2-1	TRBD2	CASSFPIIRLAGETYNEQFF	TGTGCCAGCAGTTTTCCAATAATCCGACTAGCGGGAGAGACCTACAATGAGCAGTTCTTC
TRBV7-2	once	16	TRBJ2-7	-	CASSPGSVQTAYEQYF	TGTGCCAGCAGCCCTGGGTCAGTGCAAACGGCCTACGAGCAGTACTTC
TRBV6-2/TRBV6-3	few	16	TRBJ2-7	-	CASSSILRTVSYEQYF	TGTGCCAGCAGTTCCATCCTCAGGACAGTGAGCTACGAGCAGTACTTC